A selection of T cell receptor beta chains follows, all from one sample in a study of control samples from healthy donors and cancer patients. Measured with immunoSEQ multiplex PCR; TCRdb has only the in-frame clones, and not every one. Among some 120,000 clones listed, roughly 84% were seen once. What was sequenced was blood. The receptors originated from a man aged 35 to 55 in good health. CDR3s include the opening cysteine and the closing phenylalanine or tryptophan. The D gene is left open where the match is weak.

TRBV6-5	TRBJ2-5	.	CASSYFKGSGQETQYF
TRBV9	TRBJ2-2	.	CASGRLNTGELFF
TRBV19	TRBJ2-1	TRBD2	CATQRGAYNEQFF
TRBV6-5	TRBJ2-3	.	CASNRLNPLSDTQYF
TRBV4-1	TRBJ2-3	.	CASSQVGAGTDTQYF
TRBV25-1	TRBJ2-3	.	CASNQGRTDTQYF
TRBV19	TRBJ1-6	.	CASSFLNSPLHF
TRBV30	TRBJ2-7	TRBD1	CAWSVGGSGEQYF
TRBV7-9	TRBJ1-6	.	CASSLGPWAPLHF
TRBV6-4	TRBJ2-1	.	CASSAQTGNEQFF
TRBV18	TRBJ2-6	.	CASSPIGGGANVLTF
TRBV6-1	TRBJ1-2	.	CASSELGGFGSDGYTF
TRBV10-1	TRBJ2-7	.	CASSESRGVWGYEQYF
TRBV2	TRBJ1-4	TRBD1	CASSEGRDREF
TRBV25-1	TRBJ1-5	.	CASSDRDGQPQHF
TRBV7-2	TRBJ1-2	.	CASSLVGYGYTF
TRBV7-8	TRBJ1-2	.	CASSLEGGANYGYTF
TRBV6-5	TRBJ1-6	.	CASGSVSPLHF
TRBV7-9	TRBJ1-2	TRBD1	CASSSKQPGQGMNGYTF
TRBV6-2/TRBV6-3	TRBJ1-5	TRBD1	CASSYDRARQPQHF
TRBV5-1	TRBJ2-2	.	CASSSEGGTGELFF
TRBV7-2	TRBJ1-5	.	CASSSTSSNQPQHF
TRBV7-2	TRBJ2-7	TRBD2	CASSHPRGGGAYEQYF
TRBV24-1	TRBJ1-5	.	CATSPSSGVGQPQHF
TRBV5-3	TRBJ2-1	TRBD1	CARSWGQGFYSYNEQFF
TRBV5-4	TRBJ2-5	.	CASSRPGVQETQYF
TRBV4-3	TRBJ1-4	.	CASSLSPQATNEKLFF
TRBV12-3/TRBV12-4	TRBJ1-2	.	CASSPGRYGCTF
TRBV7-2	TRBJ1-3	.	CASSRGGASGNTIYF
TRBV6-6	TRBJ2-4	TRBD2	CASSLSGGGNIQYF
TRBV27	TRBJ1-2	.	CASSPGLGYGYTF
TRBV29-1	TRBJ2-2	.	CSAGSTDGFVPNTGELFF
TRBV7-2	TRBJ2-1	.	CASRPPSPYNEQFF